This TCR beta chain emerged from a study of sequential checkpoint blockade in melanoma. In the study overall: DNA from 95 or so pretreatment tumor samples underwent TCRβ immunosequencing. Twenty-two patients had matched tumor biopsies before treatment and at week 13 after nivolumab or ipilimumab alone. Study conclusions and caveats: For nivolumab-first patients, baseline tumor clonality was associated with response.

Specified treatment: randomized to nivolumab then ipilimumab (arm A) or the reverse (arm B). A note on this clone: Its antigen is not known.

Per germline, CDR1 MDHEN and CDR2 SYDVKM. V lost 3 bases and J lost 3; bases outside the gene matches: 10. The CDR3 extends over 16 amino acids. Measured with immunoSEQ multiplex PCR; TCRdb has only the in-frame clones, and not every one. The table has about 4,600 clones, approximately 35% seen once. The sequence was obtained from a human donor with melanoma. The input for sequencing was tumor tissue (inferred from file names), taken from a patient given nivolumab and ipilimumab in sequence. The chain uses TRBV28 and TRBJ1-1; 7 nucleotides align to TRBD1. The CDR3 DNA reads TGTGCCAGCAGTTTGGGCCTACAGGGGAGGGACACTGAAGCTTTCTTT. The encoded protein is CASSLGLQGRDTEAFF.